This T cell receptor beta chain was identified in a study of T cell repertoires in cytomegalovirus infection. Study details: Carrying CMV and the relevant HLA type showed in public TCR beta signatures.

The germline gives CDR1 SEHNR, CDR2 FQNEAQ (reference sequence). Germline trimming cut 5 bases from V and 4 bases from J; bases unmatched to any gene: 15. There are 18 residues in the CDR3. Study-wide results and limits: Identification of carriers of CMV plus the relevant HLA was achieved through cumulative public TCR beta family frequency. HLA-C-restricted CMV-specific TCR beta clonotypes prevailed in the ex vivo response.

Using its own MiXCR run on the reads, TCRdb lists one record per CDR3 protein. The sample includes hundreds of thousands of distinct CDR3 sequences, 20% to 30% of them seen just once. There are many counts of this clonotype. What it binds is not known. Source material: CD8+ T cells from PBMCs. The TCR originated in a human donor in good health (CMV status not recorded). Some clones in this sample may be carry-over from other donors' samples. V usage is TRBV7-9 and J usage is TRBJ2-4; 9 bases fit TRBD1. DNA for the CDR3: TGTGCCAGCAGCCCCCCCTATGGACAGGGGCGGGAGAAAAACATTCAGTACTTC. Translating gives CASSPPYGQGREKNIQYF.